A selection of T cell receptor beta chains follows, all from one sample in a study of regulatory T cells in long-lasting Graves disease. MiXCR, applied by TCRdb to the multiplex PCR reads, yields one record per CDR3 protein. In the table there are hundreds of thousands of distinct CDR3 sequences, around 15% of which are singletons. This same sample was also taken into another study, of T cells in Graves' hyperthyroidism and ophthalmopathy.

The specimen comprised peripheral blood mononuclear cells (PBMCs), sampled at new diagnosis, from a patient treated with antithyroid drugs. The source is a man aged 40-49 years with Graves disease. Each CDR3 is given with its conserved first and last residue. The D gene is left open where the match is weak. A row's size may be missing; if present it is once, few, many or a size class.

j_call clone_size d_call v_call cdr3_nt cdr3_aa
TRBJ2-1 few TRBD2 TRBV12-3/TRBV12-4 TGTGCCAGCAGTTATCGGGGGGGACAAGAGACCCAGTTCTTC CASSYRGGQETQFF
TRBJ2-1 many NA TRBV2 TGTGCCAGTGACAGAAACAATGAGCAGTTCTTC CASDRNNEQFF
TRBJ2-5 many NA TRBV11-2 TGTGCCAGCAGCTTAGTCGGTGCGGGGGCGCCCCGGGAGACCCAGTACTTC CASSLVGAGAPRETQYF
TRBJ2-1 many NA TRBV13 TGTGCCAGCAGCGATTCCGAGGATGAGCAGTTCTTC CASSDSEDEQFF
TRBJ2-7 many NA TRBV20-1 TGCAGTGCCACCCTAGGGTGGACCTACGAGCAGTACTTC CSATLGWTYEQYF
TRBJ2-7 many NA TRBV29-1 TGCAGCGTTCCTCGGGCCAAGAAATACGAGCAGTACTTC CSVPRAKKYEQYF
TRBJ1-1 once NA TRBV11-2 TGTGCCAGCAGCCCCTCCAGGGTAGGGCTGAACACTGAAGCTTTCTTT CASSPSRVGLNTEAFF
TRBJ2-3 many NA TRBV6-2/TRBV6-3 TGTGCCAGCATAGCCCCTTCCACAGATACGCAGTATTTT CASIAPSTDTQYF
TRBJ1-2 many NA TRBV20-1 TGCAGTGCTAGGGAGGAGGGGGTGCCCTGGGACTATGGCTACACCTTC CSAREEGVPWDYGYTF
TRBJ2-2 NA TRBD2 TRBV7-3 TGTGCCAGCAGCTCCGGACTAGCGGGGGAGACCGGGGAGCTGTTTTTT CASSSGLAGETGELFF
TRBJ2-7 NA TRBD1 TRBV3-1 TGTGCCAGCAGCCAGGACAGGGTTTCCGAGCAGTACTTC CASSQDRVSEQYF
TRBJ2-5 many NA TRBV11-2 TGTGCCAGCAGCTTAACGGGGTCAGAAGAGACCCAGTACTTC CASSLTGSEETQYF
TRBJ1-6 NA NA TRBV19 TGTGCCAGTATCACGGTTAATTCACCCCTCCACTTT CASITVNSPLHF
TRBJ2-7 NA NA TRBV19 TGTGCCAGTAGTTTCGGGTCGGTCGACGAGCAGTACTTC CASSFGSVDEQYF
TRBJ2-2 once TRBD2 TRBV7-9 TGTGCCAGCAGCTTTAGCGGGTCGAACACCGGGGAGCTGTTTTTT CASSFSGSNTGELFF
TRBJ2-1 NA NA TRBV9 TGTGCCAGCAGCGTAGACTGGGGGGCCGGTGAGCAGTTCTTC CASSVDWGAGEQFF
TRBJ2-5 many NA TRBV7-8 TGTGCCAGCAGCCTACACAGCTGGGGAGAAGAGACCCAGTACTTC CASSLHSWGEETQYF
TRBJ2-6 NA NA TRBV6-1 TGTGCCAGCAGGGGGGTGACCTCTGGGGCCAACGTCCTGACTTTC CASRGVTSGANVLTF
TRBJ2-3 NA TRBD2 TRBV7-2 TGTGCCAGCAGCCCCTTCGGACTAGCGGGGGGTGGCGATACGCAGTATTTT CASSPFGLAGGGDTQYF
TRBJ2-7 many TRBD1 TRBV7-9 TGTGCCAGCAGCTTAAAGGGACAGGGGGCTCGCGAGCAGTACTTC CASSLKGQGAREQYF
TRBJ2-6 NA TRBD1 TRBV5-1 TGCGCCAGCAGGTCGACAGGGTCATCTGGGGCCAACGTCCTGACTTTC CASRSTGSSGANVLTF
TRBJ2-1 many TRBD1 TRBV6-2/TRBV6-3 TGTGCCAGCAGCGCCGCGGCCGGGACAGGGTCCAGTGAGCAGTTCTTC CASSAAAGTGSSEQFF
TRBJ1-1 few TRBD1 TRBV28 TGTGCCAGCAGTGCCTTGGACAGGGAGTACACTGAAGCTTTCTTT CASSALDREYTEAFF
TRBJ2-7 NA NA TRBV5-1 TGCGCCAGCAGCGGCGCCCCACGAGGCAACTCCTACGAGCAGTACTTC CASSGAPRGNSYEQYF
TRBJ1-1 NA TRBD1 TRBV19 TGTGCCTCATCGACAGGGGGCTTAACTGAAGCTTTCTTT CASSTGGLTEAFF